The source of this TCR beta chain is a study of blood T cells in healthy people across ages. The study, taken as a whole, reports: CMV infection status of these donors was not known. Investigators treated diversity estimates from one million T cells as underestimates.

Concerning this clonotype itself: No antigen is known for it.

The sample, roughly 9.5 milliliters of peripheral blood, was drawn from each donor. Each sample yielded at least 7 million isolated PBMCs. This CDR3 region has 15 residues. V shed 6 bases and J 5 bases; nucleotides not matched to a gene: 13. Germline lookup yields CDR1 SQVTM and CDR2 ANQGSEA. With a J-beta primer mix and a sample-barcoded 5' primer, a second PCR ran 7 to 11 cycles. TCRdb re-called the 5' RACE reads with MiXCR, one entry per CDR3 protein. The table has around 580,000 distinct CDR3 sequences, roughly 48% seen once. This receptor was identified in a man aged 80 or over in good health. Sequencing was performed on blood. The V call is TRBV29-1, the J call TRBJ2-1, with TRBD2 identical over 7 bases. CDR3 DNA: TGCAGCGTCCGACCGAGACTAGCACTTAACAATGAGCAGTTCTTC. Protein: CSVRPRLALNNEQFF.